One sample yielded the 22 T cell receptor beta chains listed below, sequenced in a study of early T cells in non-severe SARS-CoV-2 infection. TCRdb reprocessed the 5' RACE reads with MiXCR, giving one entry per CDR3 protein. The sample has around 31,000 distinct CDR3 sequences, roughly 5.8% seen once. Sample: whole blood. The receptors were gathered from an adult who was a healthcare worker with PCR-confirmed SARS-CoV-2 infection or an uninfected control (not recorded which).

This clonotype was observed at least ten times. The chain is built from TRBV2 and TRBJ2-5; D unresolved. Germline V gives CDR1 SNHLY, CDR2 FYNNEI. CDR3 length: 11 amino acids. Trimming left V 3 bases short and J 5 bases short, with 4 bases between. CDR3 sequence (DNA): TGTGCCAGCAGTGATAGTGAGACCCAGTACTTC. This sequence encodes CASSDSETQYF.

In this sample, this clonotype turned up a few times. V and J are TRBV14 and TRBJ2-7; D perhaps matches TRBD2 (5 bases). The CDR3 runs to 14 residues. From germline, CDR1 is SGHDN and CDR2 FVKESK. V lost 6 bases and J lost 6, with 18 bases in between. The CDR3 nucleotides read TGTGCCAGCAGTGAAGCGGAGACCCTTGGCGAGCAGTACTTC. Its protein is CASSEAETLGEQYF.

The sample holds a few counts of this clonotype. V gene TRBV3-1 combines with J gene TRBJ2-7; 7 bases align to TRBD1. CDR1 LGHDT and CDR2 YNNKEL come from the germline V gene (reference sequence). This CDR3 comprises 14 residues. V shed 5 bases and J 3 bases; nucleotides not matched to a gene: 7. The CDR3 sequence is CASSSRQGGYEQYF. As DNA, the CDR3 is TGTGCCAGCAGCTCCCGACAGGGCGGCTACGAGCAGTACTTC.

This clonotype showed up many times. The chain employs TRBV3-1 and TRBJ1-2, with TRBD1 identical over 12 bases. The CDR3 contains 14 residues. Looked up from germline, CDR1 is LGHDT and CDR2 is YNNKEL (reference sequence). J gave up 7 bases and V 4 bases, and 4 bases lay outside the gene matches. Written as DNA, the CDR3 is TGTGCCAGCAGCCCGGGACAGGGGGCCGGTGGCTACACCTTC. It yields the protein CASSPGQGAGGYTF.

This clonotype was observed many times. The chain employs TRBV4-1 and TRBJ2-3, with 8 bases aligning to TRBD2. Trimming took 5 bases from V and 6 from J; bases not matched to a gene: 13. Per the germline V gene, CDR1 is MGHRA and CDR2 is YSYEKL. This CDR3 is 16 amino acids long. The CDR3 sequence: CASSSSGTSRGDTQYF. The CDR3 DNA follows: TGCGCCAGCAGCTCATCCGGGACTAGTCGCGGCGATACGCAGTATTTT.

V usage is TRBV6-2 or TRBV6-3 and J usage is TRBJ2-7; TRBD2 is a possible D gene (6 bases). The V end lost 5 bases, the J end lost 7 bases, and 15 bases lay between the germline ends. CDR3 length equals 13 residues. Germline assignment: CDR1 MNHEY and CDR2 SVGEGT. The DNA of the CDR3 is TGTGCCAGCAGTCGGGAGCTCCTCGTAGAGCAGTACTTC. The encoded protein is CASSRELLVEQYF.

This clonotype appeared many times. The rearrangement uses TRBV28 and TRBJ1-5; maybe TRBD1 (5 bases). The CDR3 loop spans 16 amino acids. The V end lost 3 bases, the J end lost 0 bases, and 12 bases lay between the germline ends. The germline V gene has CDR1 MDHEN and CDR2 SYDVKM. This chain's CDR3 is CASSFVGVFSNQPQHF. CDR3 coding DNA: TGTGCCAGCAGTTTCGTAGGGGTATTTAGCAATCAGCCCCAGCATTTT. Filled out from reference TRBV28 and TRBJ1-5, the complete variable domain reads DVKVTQSSRYLVKRTGEKVFLECVQDMDHENMFWYRQDPGLGLRLIYFSYDVKMKEKGDIPEGYSVSREKKERFSLILESASTNQTSMYLCASSFVGVFSNQPQHFGDGTRLSIL.

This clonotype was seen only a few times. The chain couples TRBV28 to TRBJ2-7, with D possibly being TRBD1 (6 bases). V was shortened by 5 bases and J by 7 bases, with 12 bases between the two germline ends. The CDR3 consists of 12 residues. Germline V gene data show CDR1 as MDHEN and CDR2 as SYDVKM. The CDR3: CASSPLGGEQYF. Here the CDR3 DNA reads TGTGCCAGCAGTCCCCTAGGGGGTGAGCAGTACTTC.

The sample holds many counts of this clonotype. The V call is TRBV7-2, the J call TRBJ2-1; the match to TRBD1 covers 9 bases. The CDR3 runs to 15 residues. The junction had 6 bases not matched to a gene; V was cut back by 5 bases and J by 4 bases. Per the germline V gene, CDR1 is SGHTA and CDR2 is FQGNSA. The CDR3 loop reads CASSLGQGLYNEQFF. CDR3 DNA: TGTGCCAGCAGCCTAGGACAGGGGTTGTACAATGAGCAGTTCTTC.

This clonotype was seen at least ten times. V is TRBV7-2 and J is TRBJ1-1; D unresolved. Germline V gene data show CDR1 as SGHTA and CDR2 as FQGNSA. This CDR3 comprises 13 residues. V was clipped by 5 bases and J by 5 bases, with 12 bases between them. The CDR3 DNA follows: TGTGCCAGCAGCACCGATTGGGGAACTGAAGCTTTCTTT. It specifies CASSTDWGTEAFF.

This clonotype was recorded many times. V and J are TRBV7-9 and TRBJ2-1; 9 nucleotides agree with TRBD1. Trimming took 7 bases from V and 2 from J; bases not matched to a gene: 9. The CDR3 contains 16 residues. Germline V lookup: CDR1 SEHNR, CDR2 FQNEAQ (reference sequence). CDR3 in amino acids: CASTPYRDRAYNEQFF. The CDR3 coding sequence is TGTGCCAGCACCCCGTACCGGGACAGGGCCTACAATGAGCAGTTCTTC. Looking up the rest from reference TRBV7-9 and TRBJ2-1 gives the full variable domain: DTGVSQNPRHKITKRGQNVTFRCDPISEHNRLYWYRQTLGQGPEFLTYFQNEAQLEKSRLLSDRFSAERPKGSFSTLEIQRTEQGDSAMYLCASTPYRDRAYNEQFFGPGTRLTVL.

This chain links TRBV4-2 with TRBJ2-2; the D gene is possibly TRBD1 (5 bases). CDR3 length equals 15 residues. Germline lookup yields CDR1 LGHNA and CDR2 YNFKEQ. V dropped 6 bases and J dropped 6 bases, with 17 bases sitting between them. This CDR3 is CASSYCMLGPGELFF. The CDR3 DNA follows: TGTGCCAGCAGTTACTGCATGCTGGGGCCCGGGGAGCTGTTTTTT.

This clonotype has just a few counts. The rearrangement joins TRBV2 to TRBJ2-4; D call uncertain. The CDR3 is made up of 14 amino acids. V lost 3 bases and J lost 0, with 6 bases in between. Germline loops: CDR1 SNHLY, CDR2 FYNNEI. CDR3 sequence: CASSDVLAKNIQYF. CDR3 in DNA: TGTGCCAGCAGTGATGTATTAGCCAAAAACATTCAGTACTTC.

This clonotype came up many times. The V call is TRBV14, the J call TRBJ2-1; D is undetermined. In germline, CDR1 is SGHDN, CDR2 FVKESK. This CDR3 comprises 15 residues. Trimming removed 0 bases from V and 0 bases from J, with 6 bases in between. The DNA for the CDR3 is TGTGCCAGCAGCCAAGACTCCCGCTCCTACAATGAGCAGTTCTTC. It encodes CASSQDSRSYNEQFF.

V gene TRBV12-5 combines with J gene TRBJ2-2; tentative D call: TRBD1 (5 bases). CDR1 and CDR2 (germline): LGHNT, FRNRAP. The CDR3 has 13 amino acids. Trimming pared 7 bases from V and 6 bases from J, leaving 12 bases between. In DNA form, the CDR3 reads TGTGCTAGTGCCATAGGGGTTCCCGGGGAGCTGTTTTTT. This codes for CASAIGVPGELFF. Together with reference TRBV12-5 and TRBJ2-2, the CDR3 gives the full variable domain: DARVTQTPRHKVTEMGQEVTMRCQPILGHNTVFWYRQTMMQGLELLAYFRNRAPLDDSGMPKDRFSAEMPDATLATLKIQPSEPRDSAVYFCASAIGVPGELFFGEGSRLTVL.

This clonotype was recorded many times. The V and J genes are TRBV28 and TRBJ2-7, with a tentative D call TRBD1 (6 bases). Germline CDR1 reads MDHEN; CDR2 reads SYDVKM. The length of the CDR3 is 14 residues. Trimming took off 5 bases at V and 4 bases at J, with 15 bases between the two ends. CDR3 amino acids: CASSTNQGRYEQYF. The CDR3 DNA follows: TGTGCCAGCAGTACAAACCAGGGGCGGTACGAGCAGTACTTC. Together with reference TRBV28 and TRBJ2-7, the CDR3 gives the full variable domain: DVKVTQSSRYLVKRTGEKVFLECVQDMDHENMFWYRQDPGLGLRLIYFSYDVKMKEKGDIPEGYSVSREKKERFSLILESASTNQTSMYLCASSTNQGRYEQYFGPGTRLTVT.

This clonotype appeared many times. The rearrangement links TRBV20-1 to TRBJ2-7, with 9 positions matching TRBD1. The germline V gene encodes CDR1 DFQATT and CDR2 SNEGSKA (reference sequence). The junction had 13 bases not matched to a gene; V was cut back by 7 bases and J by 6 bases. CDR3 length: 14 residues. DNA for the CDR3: TGCAGTGGAAGTATAGGGACAGGGACGGGCGAGCAGTACTTC. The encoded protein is CSGSIGTGTGEQYF.

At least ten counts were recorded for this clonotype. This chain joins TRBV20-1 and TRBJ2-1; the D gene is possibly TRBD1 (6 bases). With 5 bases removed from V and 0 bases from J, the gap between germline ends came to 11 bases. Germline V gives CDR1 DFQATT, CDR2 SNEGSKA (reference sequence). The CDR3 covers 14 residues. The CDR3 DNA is TGCAGTGCTGAACAGGGAAGCTCCTACAATGAGCAGTTCTTC. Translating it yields CSAEQGSSYNEQFF.

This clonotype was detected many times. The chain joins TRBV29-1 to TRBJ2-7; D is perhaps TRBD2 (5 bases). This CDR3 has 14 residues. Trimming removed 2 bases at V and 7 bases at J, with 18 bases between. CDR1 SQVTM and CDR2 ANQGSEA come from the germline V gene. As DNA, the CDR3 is TGCAGCGTTGAACCTGAGGGCAGTAGTGAGGAGCAGTACTTC. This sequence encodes CSVEPEGSSEEQYF.

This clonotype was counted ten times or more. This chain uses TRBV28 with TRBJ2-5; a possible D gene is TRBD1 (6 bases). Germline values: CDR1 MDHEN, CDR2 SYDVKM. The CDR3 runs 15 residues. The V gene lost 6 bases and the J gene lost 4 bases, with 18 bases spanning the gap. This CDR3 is CASSPQGQPSETQYF. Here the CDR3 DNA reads TGTGCCAGCAGCCCCCAGGGGCAGCCCTCAGAGACCCAGTACTTC.

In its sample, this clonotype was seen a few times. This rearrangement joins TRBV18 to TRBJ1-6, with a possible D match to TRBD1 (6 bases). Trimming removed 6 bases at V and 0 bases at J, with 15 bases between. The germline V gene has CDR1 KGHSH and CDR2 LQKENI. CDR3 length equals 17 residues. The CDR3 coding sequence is TGTGCCAGCTCGCCCTTGACAGGAGGCTCCTATAATTCACCCCTCCACTTT. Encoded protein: CASSPLTGGSYNSPLHF.

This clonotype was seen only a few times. The CDR3 spells CASSEFSGSTDTQYF. The CDR3 DNA sequence: TGCGCCAGCAGTGAGTTCAGCGGTAGCACAGATACGCAGTATTTT. V and J are TRBV10-2 and TRBJ2-3; D is possibly TRBD2 (5 bases). V lost 1 base, J lost 0 bases, and 8 bases lay in between. CDR3 size: 15 residues. The V gene's germline CDR1 is WSHSY and CDR2 SAAADI.